This entry lists 25 T cell receptor beta chains sequenced from one sample in a study of tissue T cells after allogeneic stem cell transplantation. Libraries were prepared by immunoSEQ multiplex PCR; TCRdb keeps only in-frame clonotypes and omits some of them. The sample records some 6,000 clones, over 60% being singletons. Sequencing was performed on blood, taken before transplantation. These receptors all come from a man aged 35-75 years who later had graft-versus-host disease after an allogeneic stem cell transplant.

V is TRBV19 and J is TRBJ1-2; TRBD1 might be the D (6 bases). V was trimmed by 4 bases and J by 0 bases, leaving 18 bases between them. Germline CDR1 reads LNHDA; CDR2 reads SQIVND (reference sequence). The CDR3 spans 17 residues. The CDR3 coding sequence is TGTGCCAGTAGTAGGCAACTCCGGGACACCGCTAACTATGGCTACACCTTC. It codes for CASSRQLRDTANYGYTF.

V gene TRBV3-1 (or the pseudogene TRBV3-2) combines with J gene TRBJ1-1, with a tentative D call TRBD1 (5 bases). Between the trimmed V and J ends, which lost 0 bases and 9 bases, there was a span of 11 bases. CDR3 size: 13 residues. Germline CDR1 LGHDT, CDR2 YNNKEL (reference sequence). The CDR3 loop is CASSQDGSGKAFF. For the CDR3, the DNA is TGTGCCAGCAGCCAAGACGGGTCAGGGAAAGCTTTCTTT.

A few counts support this clone. A junction boundary mismatches the germline segment, possibly from a read error. The genes are TRBV5-4 and TRBJ1-2, with no clear D. CDR3 size: 12 residues. Per germline, CDR1 SGHNT and CDR2 YYREEE (reference sequence). CDR3 sequence: CASSFTTAVTSF. Here the CDR3 DNA reads TGTGCCAGCAGCTTTACGACGGCGGTAACTTCCTTC.

The chain couples TRBV7-2 to TRBJ2-5, with TRBD2 identical over 8 bases. The CDR3 has 15 residues. CDR1 SGHTA and CDR2 FQGNSA come from the germline V gene. V dropped 4 bases and J dropped 0; count of bases not matched to a gene: 4. The CDR3 loop is CASSWRGAYQETQYF. The CDR3, as DNA: TGTGCCAGCAGCTGGCGGGGGGCTTACCAAGAGACCCAGTACTTC.

The genes are TRBV9 and TRBJ2-3, with 8 bases lining up with TRBD1. Germline CDR1 and CDR2: SGDLS and YYNGEE. Trimming removed 3 bases from V and 5 bases from J; junction bases left unmatched: 8. The CDR3 has 15 amino acids. CDR3 bases: TGTGCCAGCAGCGACCAGGGGGCTCTGGTAGATACGCAGTATTTT. It translates to CASSDQGALVDTQYF.

The CDR3 DNA is TGCAGCGTTGAAAATAGGGGGGGGGCTGAAGCTTTCTTT. Translated, it gives CSVENRGGAEAFF. This chain connects TRBV29-1 to TRBJ1-1, with D possibly being TRBD1 (6 bases). The V gene lost 2 bases and the J gene lost 6 bases, with 13 bases spanning the gap. CDR1 and CDR2 (germline): SQVTM, ANQGSEA. The CDR3 contains 13 residues.

V gene TRBV19 combines with J gene TRBJ2-5; 12 nucleotides agree with TRBD2. With V trimmed by 5 bases and J by 1 base, 5 bases remained unmatched. This CDR3 region has 16 residues. The germline V gene encodes CDR1 LNHDA and CDR2 SQIVND (reference sequence). Here the CDR3 DNA reads TGTGCCAGTAGTCCCAGGACTAGCGGGGCCCAAGAGACCCAGTACTTC. Protein product: CASSPRTSGAQETQYF.

V is TRBV18 and J is TRBJ2-1; D may match TRBD1 or TRBD2 (5 bases each). Germline V gives CDR1 KGHSH, CDR2 LQKENI. Deletions cut 3 bases from V and 9 bases from J, with 24 bases between. This CDR3 spans 17 amino acids. The CDR3 bases are TGTGCCAGCTCACCTGGGGCCGGGAACAGCTGGTTTGGTGAGCAGTTCTTC. Its translation is CASSPGAGNSWFGEQFF.

The chain couples TRBV12-3 or TRBV12-4 to TRBJ1-1; D is uncertain. V was cut by 5 bases and J by 1 base, with 8 bases left in between. CDR3 length: 13 residues. CDR3 sequence reads: CASSKDRNTEAFF. In DNA form, the CDR3 reads TGTGCCAGCAGTAAAGACCGGAACACTGAAGCTTTCTTT.

This rearrangement joins TRBV11-2 to TRBJ2-1, with D unclear. The germline gives CDR1 SGHAT, CDR2 FQNNGV. Trimming removed 0 bases at V and 5 bases at J, with 11 bases between. The CDR3 is 15 amino acids. CDR3 sequence (DNA): TGTGCCAGCAGCTTAGATCGCAGGTCCAACAATGAGCAGTTCTTC. Translating it yields CASSLDRRSNNEQFF.

The rearrangement links TRBV9 to TRBJ2-7; perhaps TRBD1 as D (6 bases). This CDR3 spans 13 amino acids. Germline V gives CDR1 SGDLS, CDR2 YYNGEE. Trimming pared 3 bases from V and 1 base from J, leaving 8 bases between. The CDR3 reads CASSGTGSYEQYF. The CDR3, as DNA: TGTGCCAGCAGCGGCACAGGGTCCTACGAGCAGTACTTC.

The J gene is TRBJ2-2, the V gene TRBV3-1 (or the pseudogene TRBV3-2), with D possibly being TRBD2 (5 bases). The CDR3 is 16 amino acids. Germline V gene lookup returns CDR1 LGHDT and CDR2 YNNKEL (reference sequence). The ends were cut back, 3 bases at V and 6 bases at J, with 17 bases in the middle. Written as DNA, the CDR3 is TGTGCCAGCAGCCATGAAGGAGGTAGAGGGCCCGGGGAGCTGTTTTTT. It is translated as CASSHEGGRGPGELFF.

This clone was seen only a few times. The V call is TRBV3-1 (or the pseudogene TRBV3-2), the J call TRBJ2-7, with unresolved D. The CDR3 runs 15 residues. The germline gives CDR1 LGHDT, CDR2 YNNKEL (reference sequence). Trimming took off 1 base at V and 1 base at J, with 11 bases between the two ends. The chain's CDR3 is CASSQGIAASYEQYF. Here the CDR3 DNA reads TGTGCCAGCAGCCAAGGGATAGCCGCTTCCTACGAGCAGTACTTC.

CDR3 region: CASSLARGGGYRLSDTQYF. The CDR3 DNA sequence: TGTGCCAGCAGCTTGGCTCGGGGTGGGGGATATAGGTTATCGGATACGCAGTATTTT. The V gene is TRBV5-6, the J gene TRBJ2-3, with D perhaps assigned TRBD1 or TRBD2 (5 bases each). Germline V gene lookup returns CDR1 SGHDT and CDR2 YYEEEE. The length of the CDR3 is 19 residues. The V end was cut by 0 bases, the J end by 6 bases, with 26 bases between.

The chain links TRBV5-1 to TRBJ1-4; D remains ambiguous. Trimming shortened V by 4 bases and J by 7 bases, and 11 bases separated the two germline ends. In germline, CDR1 is SGHRS, CDR2 YFSETQ. The CDR3 is 13 residues long. CDR3 protein: CASSLETLEKLFF. For the CDR3, the DNA is TGCGCCAGCAGCCTGGAGACTCTTGAAAAACTGTTTTTT.

This chain links TRBV12-3 or TRBV12-4 with TRBJ2-7; 7 positions agree with TRBD2. The CDR3 spans 12 residues. With 5 bases clipped from V and 2 bases from J, the junction kept 0 bases outside the gene matches. CDR3 protein: CASSRGAYEQYF. The CDR3 region has the DNA TGTGCCAGCAGTCGGGGGGCCTACGAGCAGTACTTC.

The V call is TRBV6-5, the J call TRBJ1-5; no clear D. The CDR3 covers 13 residues. Looked up from germline, CDR1 is MNHEY and CDR2 is SVGAGI. Trimming took off 6 bases at V and 6 bases at J, with 12 bases between the two ends. The CDR3, as DNA: TGTGCCAGCAGATTACCCGGGAGTCAGCCCCAGCATTTT. As protein: CASRLPGSQPQHF.

The V gene is TRBV5-1, the J gene TRBJ2-3, with D maybe TRBD2 (6 bases). The V end was cut by 4 bases, the J end by 5 bases, with 11 bases between. The CDR3 is 13 amino acids. The V gene's germline CDR1 is SGHRS and CDR2 YFSETQ. The CDR3: CASSPRLGDTQYF. The CDR3, as DNA: TGCGCCAGCAGCCCCCGACTAGGAGATACGCAGTATTTT.

This chain joins TRBV19 and TRBJ2-1; 10 nucleotides line up with TRBD1. Germline-derived CDR1 and CDR2 are LNHDA and SQIVND (reference sequence). This CDR3 has 15 residues. V lost 4 bases, J lost 5 bases, and 5 bases stayed unmatched. CDR3 nucleotides: TGTGCCAGTAGTAGACAGGGGGCTTTCGACAATGAGCAGTTCTTC. This encodes CASSRQGAFDNEQFF.

The chain carries TRBV5-5 and TRBJ2-7; tentative D call: TRBD2 (5 bases). Germline V CDR1 and CDR2: SGHKS, YYEKEE (reference sequence). The CDR3 has 14 residues. Trimming took off 1 base at V and 6 bases at J, with 14 bases between the two ends. The CDR3 loop reads CASSLRETSPEQYF. As DNA, the CDR3 is TGTGCCAGCAGCTTGCGGGAAACGAGCCCCGAGCAGTACTTC. Full variable domain (rest looked up from reference TRBV5-5 and TRBJ2-7): DAGVTQSPTHLIKTRGQQVTLRCSPISGHKSVSWYQQVLGQGPQFIFQYYEKEERGRGNFPDRFSARQFPNYSSELNVNALLLGDSALYLCASSLRETSPEQYFGPGTRLTVT.

The chain uses TRBV29-1 and TRBJ1-2, with a possible D match to TRBD1 (5 bases). Germline CDR1 and CDR2: SQVTM and ANQGSEA. Trimming took off 2 bases at V and 3 bases at J, with 13 bases between the two ends. CDR3 length: 14 residues. CDR3 nucleotide sequence: TGCAGCGTTGAACTCGGGGGAGGAGACTATGGCTACACCTTC. Its protein product is CSVELGGGDYGYTF.

The sample holds a few counts of this clone. The chain recombines TRBV10-3 with TRBJ1-1, with D perhaps TRBD1 (6 bases). The V and J ends lost 0 bases and 1 base respectively, with 6 bases between them. Germline CDR1 ENHRY, CDR2 SYGVKD. This CDR3 region has 14 residues. The CDR3 nucleotides are TGTGCCATCAGTGAGTCAGGGGGGAACACTGAAGCTTTCTTT. Amino acid sequence: CAISESGGNTEAFF.

The chain employs TRBV7-9 and TRBJ1-5, with D unresolved. From germline, CDR1 is SEHNR and CDR2 FQNEAQ (reference sequence). The length of the CDR3 is 13 residues. V lost 4 bases and J lost 6, with 10 bases in between. This CDR3 is CASSSPYGQPQHF. The DNA for the CDR3 is TGTGCCAGCAGCTCTCCCTACGGTCAGCCCCAGCATTTT.

The chain employs TRBV3-1 (or the pseudogene TRBV3-2) and TRBJ2-2, with 8 bases that match TRBD2. This CDR3 has 16 residues. Per the germline V gene, CDR1 is LGHDT and CDR2 is YNNKEL (reference sequence). V lost 4 bases and J lost 0; bases outside the gene matches: 4. The CDR3 coding sequence is TGTGCCAGCAGCCTGCAGCGGGGGCCGAACACCGGGGAGCTGTTTTTT. Protein sequence: CASSLQRGPNTGELFF.

The chain carries TRBV28 and TRBJ1-2; tentative D call: TRBD1 (5 bases). The V gene's germline CDR1 is MDHEN and CDR2 SYDVKM. Deletions cut 3 bases from V and 0 bases from J, with 17 bases between. CDR3 length: 17 amino acids. The CDR3 nucleotides are TGTGCCAGCAGTTTCCCGGGACCGGGTGGGGCTAACTATGGCTACACCTTC. Its translation is CASSFPGPGGANYGYTF.